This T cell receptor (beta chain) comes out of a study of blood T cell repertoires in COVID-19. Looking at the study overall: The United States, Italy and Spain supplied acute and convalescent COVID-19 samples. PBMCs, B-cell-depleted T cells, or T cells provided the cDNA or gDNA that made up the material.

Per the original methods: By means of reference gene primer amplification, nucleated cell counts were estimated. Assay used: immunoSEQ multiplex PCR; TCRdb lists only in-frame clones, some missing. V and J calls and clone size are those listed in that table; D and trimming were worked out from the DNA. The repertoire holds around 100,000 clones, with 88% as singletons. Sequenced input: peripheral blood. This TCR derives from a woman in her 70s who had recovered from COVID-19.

This chain's CDR3 is CSVPTSGKGDEQFF. The CDR3 DNA reads as TGCAGCGTACCGACTAGCGGGAAAGGCGATGAGCAGTTCTTC. The gene calls are TRBV29-1 and TRBJ2-1, with 11 bases matching TRBD2. J was trimmed by 8 bases and V by 6 bases; bases with no gene match: 9. Germline V gives CDR1 SQVTM, CDR2 ANQGSEA. This CDR3 region has 14 residues.